This TCR beta chain was profiled in a study of blood T cell repertoires in COVID-19 (dated by TCRdb to about 2020). Looking at the study overall: Samples covering the acute and convalescent phases of COVID-19 were provided by collaborators in the United States, Italy and Spain. The samples were drawn from two sources: the first 160 participants of the ongoing ImmuneRACE study, and about 1,300 subjects contributed by 6 global collaborators. The prospective study material was composed of cDNA or gDNA derived from T cells, B-cell-depleted T cells, or PBMCs. A freely available public database, intended as a resource for researchers studying the immune response to SARS-CoV-2, is where the repertoires were released. A de-identified subject ID, COVID-19 status, age in years and sex were almost always included in the sample metadata. Deeply sampled blood TCRbeta repertoires from subjects exposed to, actively infected with, or recovered from COVID-19 were included in the dataset. HLA class I and class II types, where available, came from metadata supplied by the sample provider rather than from assay-based typing. What the work shows at the level of the full study, not this receptor alone: Clinical and demographic metadata were provided uncurated, with the amount varying by source and participant.

Points on this clone: The antigen it binds to is not known. No per-base quality is available; no much larger clone lies one base away.

Reading from cysteine to phenylalanine, the CDR3 counts 18 amino acids. The DNA shown is the 54-base CDR3, in frame from base 1. Trimming leaves V shorter by 1 base and J shorter by 4 bases, with the junction holding 11 bases beyond the gene matches. Looking up the germline V gene (reference sequence) yields CDR1 LNHDA and CDR2 SQIVND. TCRbeta CDR3 regions were amplified from genomic DNA using the immunoSEQ Assay, a bias-controlled multiplex PCR. Per the authors' processing: The number of nucleated cells in each sample was estimated from the amplification of reference gene primers within the assay. Sequence reads were collapsed and filtered to measure the absolute abundance of every unique TCRbeta CDR3 rearrangement. For each sample, productive Simpson clonality was calculated by taking the square root of Simpson's diversity index across productive rearrangements. TCRdb took over this immuneACCESS table, retaining in-frame rearrangements with V and J assigned. Such tables are incomplete; in checked studies, under half of the missing clones stem from an unresolved V gene, and the remainder is unexplained. The D gene and trimming were derived from the DNA, and the V and J assignments and clone size from that table. Here the sample has tens of thousands of clones; about 83% occur a single time. Approximately 23% of the sample belongs to the ten largest clones.

Whole blood was collected in K2EDTA tubes by collaborating institutions according to the institutions' own protocols. For TCRbeta analysis, collaborators shipped samples as frozen whole blood, isolated PBMCs, or DNA extracted from either of those sample types. The V and J segments used are TRBV19 and TRBJ2-1; TRBD1 fits 9 bases in the junction. What was sequenced was peripheral blood. This receptor was obtained from a human donor in a cohort sampled during active COVID-19. The bases are TGTGCCAGTAGTATAGGGATCGGACAGGGGCTTTGGTACAATGAGCAGTTCTTC. Its protein product is CASSIGIGQGLWYNEQFF.